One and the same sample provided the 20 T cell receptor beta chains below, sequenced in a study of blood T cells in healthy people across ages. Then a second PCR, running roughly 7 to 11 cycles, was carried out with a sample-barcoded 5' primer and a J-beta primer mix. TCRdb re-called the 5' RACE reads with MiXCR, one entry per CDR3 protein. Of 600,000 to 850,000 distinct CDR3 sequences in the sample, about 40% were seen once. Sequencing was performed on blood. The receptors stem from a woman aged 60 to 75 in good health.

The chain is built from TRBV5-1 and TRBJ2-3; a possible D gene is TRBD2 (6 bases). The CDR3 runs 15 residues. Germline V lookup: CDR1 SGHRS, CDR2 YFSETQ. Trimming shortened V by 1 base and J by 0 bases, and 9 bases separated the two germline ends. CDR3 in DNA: TGCGCCAGCAGCTTGTGGGGGGAAAGCACAGATACGCAGTATTTT. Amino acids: CASSLWGESTDTQYF.

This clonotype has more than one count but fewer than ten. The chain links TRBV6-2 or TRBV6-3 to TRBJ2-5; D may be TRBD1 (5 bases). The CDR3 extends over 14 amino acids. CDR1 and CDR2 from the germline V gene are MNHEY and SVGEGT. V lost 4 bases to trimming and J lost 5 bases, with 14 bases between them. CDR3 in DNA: TGTGCCAGCAGTTCCTTTGGGCCAGGGGAGACCCAGTACTTC. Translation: CASSSFGPGETQYF.

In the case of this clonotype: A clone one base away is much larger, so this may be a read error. This CDR3 is CATSRGRSTVAKNIQYF. The CDR3 bases are TGTGCCACCAGCAGAGGGAGGTCAACGGTAGCCAAAAACATTCAGTACTTC. This chain joins TRBV15 and TRBJ2-4; D is perhaps TRBD2 (5 bases). The CDR3 runs to 17 residues. The germline V gene has CDR1 LNHNV and CDR2 YYDKDF (reference sequence). Trimming shortened V by 1 base and J by 0 bases, and 13 bases separated the two germline ends.

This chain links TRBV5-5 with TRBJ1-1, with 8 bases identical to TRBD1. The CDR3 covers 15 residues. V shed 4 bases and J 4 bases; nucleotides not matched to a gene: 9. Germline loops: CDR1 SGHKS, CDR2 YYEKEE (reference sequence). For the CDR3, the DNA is TGTGCCAGCAGCGGCCCAGGGGGCCGGGGCACTGAAGCTTTCTTT. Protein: CASSGPGGRGTEAFF.

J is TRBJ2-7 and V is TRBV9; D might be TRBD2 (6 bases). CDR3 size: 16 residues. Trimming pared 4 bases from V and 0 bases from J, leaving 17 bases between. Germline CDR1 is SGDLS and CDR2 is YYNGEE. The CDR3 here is CASSPRSSGSSYEQYF. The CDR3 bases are TGTGCCAGCAGCCCCCGGAGTAGCGGAAGCTCCTACGAGCAGTACTTC.

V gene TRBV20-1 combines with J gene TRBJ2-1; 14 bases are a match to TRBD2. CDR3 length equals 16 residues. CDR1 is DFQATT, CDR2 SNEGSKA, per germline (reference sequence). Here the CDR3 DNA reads TGCAGCCCTCGGGGACTAGCGGGGGTGTCCTACAATGAGCAGTTCTTC. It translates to CSPRGLAGVSYNEQFF.

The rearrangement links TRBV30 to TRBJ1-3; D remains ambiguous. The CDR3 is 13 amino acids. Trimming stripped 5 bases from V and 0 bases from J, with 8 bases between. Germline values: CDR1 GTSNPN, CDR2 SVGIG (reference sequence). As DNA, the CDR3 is TGTGCCTGGGAGTACTCCTCTGGAAACACCATATATTTT. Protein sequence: CAWEYSSGNTIYF. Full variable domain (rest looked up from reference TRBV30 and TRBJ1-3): SQTIHQWPATLVQPVGSPLSLECTVEGTSNPNLYWYRQAAGRGLQLLFYSVGIGQISSEVPQNLSASRPQDRQFILSSKKLLLSDSGFYLCAWEYSSGNTIYFGEGSWLTVV.

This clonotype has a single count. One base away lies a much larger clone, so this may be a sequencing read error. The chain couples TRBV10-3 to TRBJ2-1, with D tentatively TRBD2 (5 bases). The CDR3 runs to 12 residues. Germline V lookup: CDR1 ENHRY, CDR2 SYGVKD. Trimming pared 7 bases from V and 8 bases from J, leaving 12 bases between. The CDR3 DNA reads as TGTGCCATCATTGAAAGCGGCGATGAGCAGTTCTTC. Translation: CAIIESGDEQFF.

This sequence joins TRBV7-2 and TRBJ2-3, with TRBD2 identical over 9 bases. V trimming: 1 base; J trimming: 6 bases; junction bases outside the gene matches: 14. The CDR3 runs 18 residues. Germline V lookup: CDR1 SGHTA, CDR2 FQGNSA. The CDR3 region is CASSLGGYGSGGMDTQYF. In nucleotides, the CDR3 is TGTGCCAGCAGCTTAGGGGGTTATGGTAGCGGGGGTATGGATACGCAGTATTTT.

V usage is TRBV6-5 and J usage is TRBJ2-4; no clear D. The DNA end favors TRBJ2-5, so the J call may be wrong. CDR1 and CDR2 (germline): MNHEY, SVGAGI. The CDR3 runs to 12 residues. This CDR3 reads CASSYSSGTQYF. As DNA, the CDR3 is TGTGCCAGCAGTTACTCATCGGGGACCCAGTACTTC.

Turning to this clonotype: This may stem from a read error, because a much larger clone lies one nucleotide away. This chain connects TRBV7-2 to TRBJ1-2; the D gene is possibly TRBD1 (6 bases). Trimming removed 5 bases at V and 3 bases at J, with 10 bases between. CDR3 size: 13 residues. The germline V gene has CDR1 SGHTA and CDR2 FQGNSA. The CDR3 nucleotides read TGTGCCAGCAGCGCGGGGGCGGACTATGGCTACACCTTC. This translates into CASSAGADYGYTF.

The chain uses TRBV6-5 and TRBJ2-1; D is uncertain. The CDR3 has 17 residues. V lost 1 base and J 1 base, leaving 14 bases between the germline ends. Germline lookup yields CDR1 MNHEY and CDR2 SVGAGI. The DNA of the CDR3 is TGTGCCAGCAGTTACTTGTCGCCAGAACGATCCTACAATGAGCAGTTCTTC. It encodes CASSYLSPERSYNEQFF.

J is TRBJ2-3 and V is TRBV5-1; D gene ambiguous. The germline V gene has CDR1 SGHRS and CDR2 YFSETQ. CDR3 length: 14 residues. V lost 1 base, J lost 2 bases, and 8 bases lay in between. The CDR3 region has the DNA TGCGCCAGCAGCTTGTTGGGAACCACAGATACGCAGTATTTT. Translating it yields CASSLLGTTDTQYF.

This chain's CDR3 is CATSRRTGTGRNEKLFF. The CDR3 coding sequence is TGTGCCACCAGCAGGCGTACCGGGACAGGGAGGAATGAAAAACTGTTTTTT. The chain employs TRBV15 and TRBJ1-4; 9 bases align to TRBD1. V lost 3 bases to trimming and J lost 5 bases; unmatched junction nucleotides: 10. Per germline, CDR1 LNHNV and CDR2 YYDKDF (reference sequence). The CDR3 contains 17 residues.

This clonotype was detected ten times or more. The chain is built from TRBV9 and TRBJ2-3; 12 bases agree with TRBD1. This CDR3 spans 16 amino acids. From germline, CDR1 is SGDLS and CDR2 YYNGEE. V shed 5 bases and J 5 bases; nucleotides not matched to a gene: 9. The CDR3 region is CASSPAGTGGEDTQYF. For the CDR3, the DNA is TGTGCCAGCAGTCCCGCCGGGACAGGGGGCGAAGATACGCAGTATTTT.

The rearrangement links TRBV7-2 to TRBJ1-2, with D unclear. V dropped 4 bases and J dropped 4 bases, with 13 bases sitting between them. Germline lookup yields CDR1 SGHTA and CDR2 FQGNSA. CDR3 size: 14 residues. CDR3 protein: CASSSLVGSYGYTF. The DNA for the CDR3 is TGTGCCAGCAGCTCCCTAGTCGGGTCCTATGGCTACACCTTC.

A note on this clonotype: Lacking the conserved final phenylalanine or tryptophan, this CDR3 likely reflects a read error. This CDR3 is CASSLTGGASQPQHL. DNA for the CDR3: TGTGCCAGCAGCTTAACAGGGGGCGCATCTCAGCCCCAGCATTTA. The chain is built from TRBV7-2 and TRBJ1-5; TRBD1 matches 9 bases. With 2 bases clipped from V and 6 bases from J, the junction kept 5 bases outside the gene matches. CDR1 is SGHTA and CDR2 is FQGNSA in the germline V gene. The length of the CDR3 is 15 residues.

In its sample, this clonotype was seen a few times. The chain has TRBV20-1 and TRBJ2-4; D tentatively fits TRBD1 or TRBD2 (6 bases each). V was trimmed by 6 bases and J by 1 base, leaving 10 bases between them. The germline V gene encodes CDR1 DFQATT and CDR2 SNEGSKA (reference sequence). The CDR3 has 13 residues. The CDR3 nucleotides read TGCAGTGCCCGGGGGCAGGCCAAAAACATTCAGTACTTC. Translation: CSARGQAKNIQYF.

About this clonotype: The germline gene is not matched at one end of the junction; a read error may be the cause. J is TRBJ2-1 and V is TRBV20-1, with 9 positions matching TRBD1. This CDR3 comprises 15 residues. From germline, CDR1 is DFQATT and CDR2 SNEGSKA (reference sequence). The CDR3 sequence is CGARLRDRVNNEQFF. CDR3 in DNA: TGCGGTGCTAGACTCCGGGACAGGGTCAACAATGAGCAGTTCTTC.

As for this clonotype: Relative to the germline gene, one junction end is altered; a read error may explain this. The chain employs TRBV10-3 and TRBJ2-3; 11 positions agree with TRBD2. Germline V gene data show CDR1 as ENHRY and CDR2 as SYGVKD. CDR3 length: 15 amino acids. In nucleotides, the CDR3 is TGTGTCATCAGTGGGACTAGCGGTACCACAGATACGCAGTATTTT. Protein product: CVISGTSGTTDTQYF.